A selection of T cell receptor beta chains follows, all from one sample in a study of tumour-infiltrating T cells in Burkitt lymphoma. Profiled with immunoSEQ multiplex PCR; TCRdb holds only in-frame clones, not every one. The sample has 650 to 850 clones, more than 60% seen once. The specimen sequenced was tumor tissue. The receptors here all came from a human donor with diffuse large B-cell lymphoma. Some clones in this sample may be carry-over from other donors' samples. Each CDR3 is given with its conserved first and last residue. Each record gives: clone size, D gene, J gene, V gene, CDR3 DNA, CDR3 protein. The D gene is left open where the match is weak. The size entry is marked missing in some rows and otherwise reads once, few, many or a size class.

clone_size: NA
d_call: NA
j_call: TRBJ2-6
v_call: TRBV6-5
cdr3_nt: TGTGCCAGCAGTAACTATGCACAAAGTCGGGCCAACGTCCTGACTTTC
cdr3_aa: CASSNYAQSRANVLTF

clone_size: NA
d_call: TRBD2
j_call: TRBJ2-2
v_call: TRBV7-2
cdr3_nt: TGTGCCAGCAGCTTTGGCGGGAGGTACGGGTCCGGGGAGCTGTTTTTT
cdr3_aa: CASSFGGRYGSGELFF

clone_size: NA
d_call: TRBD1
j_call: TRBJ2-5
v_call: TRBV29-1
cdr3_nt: TGCAGCGTCGAAAAGGGGGCTGGCGAGACCCAGTACTTC
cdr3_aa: CSVEKGAGETQYF

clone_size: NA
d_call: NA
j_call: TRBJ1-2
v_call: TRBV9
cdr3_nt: TGTGCCAGCAGCGTAGAGGACCGGACCGGCTACACCTTC
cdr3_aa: CASSVEDRTGYTF

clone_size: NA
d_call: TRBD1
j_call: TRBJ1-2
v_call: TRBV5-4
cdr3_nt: TGTGCCAGCAGCTACCAGGGACAGGGGGCGGGTGGCTACACCTTC
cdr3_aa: CASSYQGQGAGGYTF

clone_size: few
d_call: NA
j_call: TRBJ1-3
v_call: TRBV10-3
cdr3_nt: TGTGCCATCAGATTAAGGGAAAACACCATATATTTT
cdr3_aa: CAIRLRENTIYF

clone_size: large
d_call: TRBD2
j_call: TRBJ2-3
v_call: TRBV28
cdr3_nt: TGTGCCAGCAGTCAACAGCGGGAGGAGGGAGATACGCAGTATTTT
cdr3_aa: CASSQQREEGDTQYF

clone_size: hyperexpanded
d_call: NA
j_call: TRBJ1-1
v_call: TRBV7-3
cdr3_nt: TGTGCCAGCAGCTTAGGGGGCATGAACACTGAAGCTTTCTTT
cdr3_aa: CASSLGGMNTEAFF

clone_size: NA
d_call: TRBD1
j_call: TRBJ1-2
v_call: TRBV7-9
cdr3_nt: TGTGCCAGCAGCACTCTATCGGGACAGGGGGCGGATGGCTACACCTTC
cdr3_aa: CASSTLSGQGADGYTF

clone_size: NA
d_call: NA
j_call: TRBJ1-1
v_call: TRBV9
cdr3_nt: TGTGCCAGCAGCCCCCAGAGTAGGACGCTTGAAGCTTTCTTT
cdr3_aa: CASSPQSRTLEAFF

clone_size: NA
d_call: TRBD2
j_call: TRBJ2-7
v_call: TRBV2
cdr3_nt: TGTGCCAGCAGTTCGACGGGACTAGGCTACGAGCAGTACTTC
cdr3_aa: CASSSTGLGYEQYF

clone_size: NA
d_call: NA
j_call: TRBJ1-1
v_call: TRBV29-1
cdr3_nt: TGCAGCTCATCCCCCGGGCGCACTGAAGCTTTCTTT
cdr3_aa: CSSSPGRTEAFF

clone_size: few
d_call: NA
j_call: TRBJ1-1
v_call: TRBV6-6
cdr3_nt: TGTGCCAGCAGTTACTCGAGTCTTTTCTTT
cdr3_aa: CASSYSSLFF

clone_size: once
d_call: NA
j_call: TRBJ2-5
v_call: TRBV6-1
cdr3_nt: TGTGCCAGCACTGTCGGGGTTAGAGAGACCCAGTACTTC
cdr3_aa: CASTVGVRETQYF

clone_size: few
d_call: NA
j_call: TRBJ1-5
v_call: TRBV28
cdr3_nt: TGTGCCTCAGGGACCGCTGGCAATCAGCCCCAGCATTTT
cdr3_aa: CASGTAGNQPQHF

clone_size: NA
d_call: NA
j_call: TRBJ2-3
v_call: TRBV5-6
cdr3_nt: TGTGCCAGCAGCTTGTTAGTCCAGAGTGCTAGCACAGATACGCAGTATTTT
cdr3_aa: CASSLLVQSASTDTQYF

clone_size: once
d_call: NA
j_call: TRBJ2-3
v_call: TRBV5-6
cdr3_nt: TGTGCCAGCAGCATCGGGACTTCTCAGTATTTT
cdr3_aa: CASSIGTSQYF

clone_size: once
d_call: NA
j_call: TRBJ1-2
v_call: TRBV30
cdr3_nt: TGTGCCTGGACCAGGGAAGACAGCTATGGCTACACCTTC
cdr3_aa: CAWTREDSYGYTF

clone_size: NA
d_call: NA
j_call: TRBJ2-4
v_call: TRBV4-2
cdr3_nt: TGTGCCAGCAGCCTACAAGTGGGACTAGCCAAAAACATTCAGTACTTC
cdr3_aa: CASSLQVGLAKNIQYF

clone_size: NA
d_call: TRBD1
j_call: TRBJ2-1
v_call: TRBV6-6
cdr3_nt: TGTGCCAGCAGCCATCCAGGGGGCTCCAATGAGCAGTTCTTC
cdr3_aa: CASSHPGGSNEQFF

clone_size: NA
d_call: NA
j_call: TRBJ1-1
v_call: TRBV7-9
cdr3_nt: TGTGCCAGCAGCAGGGACCTCCCGGCTGAAGCTTTCTTT
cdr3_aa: CASSRDLPAEAFF

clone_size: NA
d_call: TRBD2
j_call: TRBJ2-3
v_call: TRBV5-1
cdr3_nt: TGCGCCAGCAGCTTGACTAGCGGGAGAGAGTGGGGGAGCACAGATACGCAGTATTTT
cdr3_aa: CASSLTSGREWGSTDTQYF

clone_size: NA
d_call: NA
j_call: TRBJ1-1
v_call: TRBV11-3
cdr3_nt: TGTGCCAGCAGCCCAGACAGGTCTGCTGAAGCTTTCTTT
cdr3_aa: CASSPDRSAEAFF

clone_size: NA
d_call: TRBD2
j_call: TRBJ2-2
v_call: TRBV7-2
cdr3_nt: TGTGCCAGCAGCTTAGCAGGCGGGGGGGGCAACACCGGGGAGCTGTTTTTT
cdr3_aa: CASSLAGGGGNTGELFF

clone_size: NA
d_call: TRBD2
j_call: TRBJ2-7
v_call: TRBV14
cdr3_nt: TGTGCCAGCAGCCAAGTGGGCTCGGCGGGGGGGAGCTCCTACGAGCAGTACTTC
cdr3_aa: CASSQVGSAGGSSYEQYF

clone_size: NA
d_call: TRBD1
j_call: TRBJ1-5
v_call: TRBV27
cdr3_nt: TGTGCCAGCAGTTTCAGCAGGGGGCAGGGGCAGCCCCAGCATTTT
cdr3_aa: CASSFSRGQGQPQHF

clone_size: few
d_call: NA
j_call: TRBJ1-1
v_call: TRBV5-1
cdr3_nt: TGCGCCAGCAGCTTGGGGACTGAAGCTTTCTTT
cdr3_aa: CASSLGTEAFF

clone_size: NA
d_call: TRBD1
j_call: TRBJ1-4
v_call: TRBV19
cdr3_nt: TGTGCCAGTAGATCCGCGGACAGGTTTGGTGAAAAACTGTTTTTT
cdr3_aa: CASRSADRFGEKLFF

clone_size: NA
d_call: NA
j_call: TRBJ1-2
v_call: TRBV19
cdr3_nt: TGTGCCAGTAGTAAGGACGGATCGAAAGGCTACACCTTC
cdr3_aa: CASSKDGSKGYTF

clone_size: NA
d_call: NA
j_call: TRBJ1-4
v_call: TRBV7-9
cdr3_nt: TGTGCCAGCAGCTTAGTATCGGGGAGGAATGAAAAACTGTTTTTT
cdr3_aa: CASSLVSGRNEKLFF

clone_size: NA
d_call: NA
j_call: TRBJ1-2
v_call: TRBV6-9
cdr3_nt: TGTGCCAGCAGTTCGACTTACGGAAAGACCTATGGCTACACCTTC
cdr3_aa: CASSSTYGKTYGYTF

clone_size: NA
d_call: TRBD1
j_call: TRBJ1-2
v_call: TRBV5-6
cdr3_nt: TGTGCCAGCAGCTTTGGTGATGTTGGGACAGGGATGGGCTATGGCTACACCTTC
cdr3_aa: CASSFGDVGTGMGYGYTF

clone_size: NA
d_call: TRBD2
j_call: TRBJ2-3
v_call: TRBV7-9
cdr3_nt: TGTGCCAGCAGCTCAAGCGGGAGGCTAGTGCGGGGAGATACGCAGTATTTT
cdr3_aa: CASSSSGRLVRGDTQYF

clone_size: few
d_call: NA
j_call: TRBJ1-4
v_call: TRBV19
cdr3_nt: TGTGCCAGTAGTAGAACGACGGAGGGACTGTTTTTT
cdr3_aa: CASSRTTEGLFF

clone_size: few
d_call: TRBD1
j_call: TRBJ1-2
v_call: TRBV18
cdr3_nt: TGTGCCAGCTCACTGGGACAGCATTCTAACTATGGCTACACCTTC
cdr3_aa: CASSLGQHSNYGYTF

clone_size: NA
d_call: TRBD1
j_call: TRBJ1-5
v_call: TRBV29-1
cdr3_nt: TGCAGCGCCCGACAGGGAAGCAATCAGCCCCAGCATTTT
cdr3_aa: CSARQGSNQPQHF

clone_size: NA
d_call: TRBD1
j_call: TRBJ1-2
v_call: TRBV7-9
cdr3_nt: TGTGCCAGCAGCCCAAGGACAGGACTGGGCTATGGCTACACCTTC
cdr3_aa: CASSPRTGLGYGYTF

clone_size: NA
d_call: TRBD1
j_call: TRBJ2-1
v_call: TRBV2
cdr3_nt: TGTGCCAGCAGCGACAGGGGGTACTACAATGAGCAGTTCTTC
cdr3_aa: CASSDRGYYNEQFF

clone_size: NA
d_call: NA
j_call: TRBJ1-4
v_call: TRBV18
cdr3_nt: TGTGCCAGCTCAGGGGAAGGGGAAAAACTGTTTTTT
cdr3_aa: CASSGEGEKLFF

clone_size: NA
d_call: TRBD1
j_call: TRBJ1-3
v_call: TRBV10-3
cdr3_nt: TGTGCCATCAGGGAAGGGACAGGGGCTATTGGAAACACCATATATTTT
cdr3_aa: CAIREGTGAIGNTIYF

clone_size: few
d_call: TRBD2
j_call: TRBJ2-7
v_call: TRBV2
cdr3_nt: TGTGCCAGCGGGGGGGTTACCTACGAGCAGTACTTC
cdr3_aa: CASGGVTYEQYF

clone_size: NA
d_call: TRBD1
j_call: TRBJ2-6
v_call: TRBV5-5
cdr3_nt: TGTGCCAGCAGGAAACAGGGGACTGGGGCCAACGTCCTGACTTTC
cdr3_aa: CASRKQGTGANVLTF